Following are 25 T cell receptor beta chains from one sample sequenced in a study of blood T cell repertoires in COVID-19. The data were produced by immunoSEQ multiplex PCR, yet TCRdb's version contains in-frame clones alone and is incomplete. The repertoire holds some 230,000 clones, with about 86% as singletons. Sequencing was performed on peripheral blood. The receptors originated from a woman aged 25 to 39 who had recovered from COVID-19.

On this clone: An end of the junction does not agree with germline; a read error may underlie this. The CDR3, as DNA: TGCGCCAGCAGCTTGGCGAGGGGGGGCCGCCCTTTT. Translation: CASSLARGGRPF. The chain recombines TRBV5-1 with TRBJ2-3, with a weak D call TRBD2 (7 bases). This CDR3 region has 12 residues. The germline V gene has CDR1 SGHRS and CDR2 YFSETQ. Using reference TRBV5-1 and TRBJ2-3 for the parts outside the CDR3, the full variable domain is KAGVTQTPRYLIKTRGQQVTLSCSPISGHRSVSWYQQTPGQGLQFLFEYFSETQRNKGNFPGRFSGRQFSNSRSEMNVSTLELGDSALYLCASSLARGGRPFGPGTRLTVL.

This clone was detected many times. The V gene is TRBV9, the J gene TRBJ2-1; 10 nucleotides line up with TRBD2. The V gene's germline CDR1 is SGDLS and CDR2 YYNGEE. J was trimmed by 9 bases and V by 4 bases; bases with no gene match: 13. The CDR3 has 16 amino acids. Here the CDR3 DNA reads TGTGCCAGCAGCACCTTGGGGCTAGCGGGAGTAGGTGAGCAGTTCTTC. Its protein product is CASSTLGLAGVGEQFF.

This clone was observed a few times. The genes are TRBV2 and TRBJ1-5; D is undetermined. Germline assignment: CDR1 SNHLY and CDR2 FYNNEI. V lost 4 bases, J lost 0 bases, and 10 bases lay in between. The CDR3 consists of 15 residues. CDR3 nucleotides: TGTGCCAGCAGTGGGGCGGGGTATAGCAATCAGCCCCAGCATTTT. This sequence encodes CASSGAGYSNQPQHF.

The chain carries TRBV18 and TRBJ1-3; 7 bases are a match to TRBD1. Germline CDR1 KGHSH, CDR2 LQKENI. This CDR3 spans 16 amino acids. Germline trimming cut 2 bases from V and 0 bases from J; bases unmatched to any gene: 4. CDR3 DNA: TGTGCCAGCTCACCAACAGGGGAAGGCTCTGGAAACACCATATATTTT. This gives the protein CASSPTGEGSGNTIYF.

Ten or more counts support this clone. This chain links TRBV25-1 with TRBJ1-1; D remains ambiguous. This CDR3 comprises 13 residues. Between the trimmed V and J ends, which lost 2 bases and 0 bases, there was a span of 4 bases. CDR1 is MGHDK, CDR2 SYGVNS, per germline. The DNA for the CDR3 is TGTGCCAGCAGTGAAAACATGAACACTGAAGCTTTCTTT. This gives the protein CASSENMNTEAFF.

This chain joins TRBV3-1 (or the pseudogene TRBV3-2) and TRBJ2-1; maybe TRBD2 (6 bases). With 4 bases removed from V and 0 bases from J, the gap between germline ends came to 13 bases. The CDR3 is 16 amino acids. From germline, CDR1 is LGHDT and CDR2 YNNKEL (reference sequence). CDR3 bases: TGTGCCAGCAGCCTGGAGGAGGGGAGCTCCTACAATGAGCAGTTCTTC. This encodes CASSLEEGSSYNEQFF.

The chain has TRBV9 and TRBJ2-3; no reliable D call. The CDR3 has 12 amino acids. Germline lookup yields CDR1 SGDLS and CDR2 YYNGEE. V lost 3 bases, J lost 7 bases, and 9 bases lay in between. CDR3 sequence reads: CASSASSYTQYF. CDR3 coding DNA: TGTGCCAGCAGCGCCTCTTCCTATACGCAGTATTTT. The full variable domain, with the rest looked up from reference TRBV9 and TRBJ2-3, is DSGVTQTPKHLITATGQRVTLRCSPRSGDLSVYWYQQSLDQGLQFLIQYYNGEERAKGNILERFSAQQFPDLHSELNLSSLELGDSALYFCASSASSYTQYFGPGTRLTVL.

V is TRBV7-5 and J is TRBJ2-3; TRBD2 is the table's D call and was not checked against the DNA. TRBV7-5 is assigned pseudogene status. This CDR3 is 15 amino acids long. The CDR3 is CVRSLDLAATDTQYF. The CDR3 DNA reads TGTGTCAGAAGCTTAGACCTAGCGGCCACAGATACGCAGTATTTT.

The genes are TRBV2 and TRBJ2-7; 8 nucleotides align to TRBD2. V shed 4 bases, J shed 6 bases, and the junction held 8 bases outside the gene matches. The CDR3 has 14 residues. Germline V gives CDR1 SNHLY, CDR2 FYNNEI. The CDR3, as DNA: TGTGCCAGCAGTGGGACTAGCTGGCTCCTCGAGCAGTACTTC. It translates to CASSGTSWLLEQYF.

The genes are TRBV7-9 and TRBJ1-2, with a possible D match to TRBD1 (6 bases). CDR3 length: 13 amino acids. Trimming removed 4 bases from V and 8 bases from J, with 14 bases in between. Looked up from germline, CDR1 is SEHNR and CDR2 is FQNEAQ (reference sequence). The CDR3 sequence is CASSSLQGLGYTF. CDR3 coding DNA: TGTGCCAGCAGCTCATTACAGGGATTAGGCTACACCTTC.

The gene calls are TRBV5-6 and TRBJ2-2; D perhaps matches TRBD2 (5 bases). CDR3 length: 15 amino acids. Between the trimmed V and J ends, which lost 4 bases and 1 base, there was a span of 11 bases. CDR1 is SGHDT, CDR2 YYEEEE, per germline. Here the CDR3 DNA reads TGTGCCAGCAGCCACCTTCGGGAGAACACCGGGGAGCTGTTTTTT. Encoded protein: CASSHLRENTGELFF.

The CDR3 loop is CAWSAADRYSPLHF. CDR3 DNA: TGTGCCTGGAGTGCCGCGGACAGGTATTCACCCCTCCACTTT. The chain carries TRBV30 and TRBJ1-6; TRBD1 agrees at 7 bases. Germline CDR1 GTSNPN, CDR2 SVGIG (reference sequence). The CDR3 has 14 residues. V trimming: 1 base; J trimming: 8 bases; junction bases outside the gene matches: 5.

This clone has a handful of counts. The V and J genes are TRBV7-2 and TRBJ2-4; no firm D call. This CDR3 region has 12 residues. The germline V and J ends were trimmed by 2 bases and 11 bases, with 10 bases remaining between them. Germline loops: CDR1 SGHTA, CDR2 FQGNSA. The CDR3 DNA reads as TGTGCCAGCAGCTTATACGGAGACGTTCAGTACTTC. Its protein product is CASSLYGDVQYF.

CDR3 in DNA: TGTGCCAGCAGTTTCCTCACTGAAGCTTTCTTT. Translating gives CASSFLTEAFF. The chain links TRBV28 to TRBJ1-1; no firm D call. With 3 bases removed from V and 4 bases from J, the gap between germline ends came to 3 bases. This CDR3 contains 11 residues. CDR1 and CDR2 from the germline V gene are MDHEN and SYDVKM.

This clone was found a few times. V gene TRBV3-1 (or the pseudogene TRBV3-2) combines with J gene TRBJ1-3, with no clear D. The germline CDR1 and CDR2 sequences are LGHDT and YNNKEL (reference sequence). The V end was cut by 1 base, the J end by 3 bases, with 7 bases between. CDR3 length equals 14 residues. The chain's CDR3 is CASSQGSLGNTIYF. The CDR3 DNA reads TGTGCCAGCAGCCAAGGTTCTCTTGGAAACACCATATATTTT.

The chain joins TRBV29-1 to TRBJ2-7; TRBD1 matches 10 bases. Germline trimming cut 1 base from V and 5 bases from J; bases unmatched to any gene: 5. CDR1 is SQVTM, CDR2 ANQGSEA, per germline. The CDR3 covers 14 residues. For the CDR3, the DNA is TGCAGCGTTGAAGGGGGACAGGGGTACGACGAGCAGTACTTC. Its protein is CSVEGGQGYDEQYF.

This clone is a singleton in its sample. The chain's CDR3 is CASSARDRGLLQYF. The CDR3 DNA reads TGTGCCAGCAGCGCCCGGGACAGGGGGCTCCTCCAGTACTTC. The chain carries TRBV11-2 and TRBJ2-5; TRBD1 matches 12 bases. This CDR3 has 14 residues. Germline V gene lookup returns CDR1 SGHAT and CDR2 FQNNGV. J was trimmed by 10 bases and V by 5 bases; bases with no gene match: 8.

The V gene is TRBV6-5, the J gene TRBJ1-2; D ambiguous. This CDR3 comprises 11 residues. The germline V and J ends were trimmed by 2 bases and 7 bases, with 5 bases remaining between them. The germline V gene has CDR1 MNHEY and CDR2 SVGAGI. CDR3 nucleotides: TGTGCCAGCAGTTACAACGGTGGCTACACCTTC. Its translation is CASSYNGGYTF.

The rearrangement links TRBV5-4 to TRBJ2-1, with D possibly being TRBD2 (5 bases). CDR1 and CDR2 from the germline V gene are SGHNT and YYREEE (reference sequence). V gave up 6 bases and J gave up 9 bases, with 19 bases separating them. The CDR3 runs 14 residues. The CDR3 DNA reads TGTGCCAGCATCGGAGCGAATGGCCGGGGTGAGCAGTTCTTC. Protein product: CASIGANGRGEQFF.

This clone was found many times. The rearrangement links TRBV7-3 to TRBJ2-7; 8 nucleotides agree with TRBD2. The length of the CDR3 is 14 residues. With 5 bases clipped from V and 5 bases from J, the junction kept 8 bases outside the gene matches. Germline V gives CDR1 SGHTA, CDR2 FQGTGA. The CDR3 DNA reads TGTGCCAGCAGCCCCGGAGCGGGAGCCCACGAGCAGTACTTC. It specifies CASSPGAGAHEQYF. Drawing the rest from reference TRBV7-3 and TRBJ2-7, the complete variable domain is GAGVSQTPSNKVTEKGKYVELRCDPISGHTALYWYRQSLGQGPEFLIYFQGTGAADDSGLPNDRFFAVRPEGSVSTLKIQRTERGDSAVYLCASSPGAGAHEQYFGPGTRLTVT.

The V gene is TRBV3-1 (or the pseudogene TRBV3-2), the J gene TRBJ2-7, with 7 bases lining up with TRBD2. The V and J ends lost 0 bases and 3 bases, in that order; junction bases with no gene match: 2. CDR3 size: 14 residues. The germline gives CDR1 LGHDT, CDR2 YNNKEL (reference sequence). As DNA, the CDR3 is TGTGCCAGCAGCCAAGATCCTAGCGGCTACGAGCAGTACTTC. Its translation is CASSQDPSGYEQYF.

This chain connects TRBV30 to TRBJ2-2; D is perhaps TRBD1 (6 bases). This CDR3 is 12 amino acids long. The V end lost 5 bases, the J end lost 7 bases, and 11 bases lay between the germline ends. From germline, CDR1 is GTSNPN and CDR2 SVGIG (reference sequence). The CDR3 here is CAWSQGSGELFF. The CDR3, as DNA: TGTGCCTGGTCCCAGGGGAGCGGGGAGCTGTTTTTT.

This clone was seen a single time. This rearrangement joins TRBV6-5 to TRBJ2-7, with a possible D match to TRBD1 (7 bases). Germline V CDR1 and CDR2: MNHEY, SVGAGI. The V gene lost 10 bases and the J gene lost 6 bases, with 22 bases spanning the gap. The CDR3 has 14 residues. The CDR3 sequence: CATSNYGTAGEQYF. The CDR3 DNA sequence: TGTGCCACCTCGAATTATGGGACAGCGGGCGAGCAGTACTTC.

The chain combines TRBV27 with TRBJ2-1; TRBD2 matches 10 bases. The junction had 20 bases not matched to a gene; V was cut back by 8 bases and J by 10 bases. The CDR3 loop spans 17 amino acids. Per germline, CDR1 MNHEY and CDR2 SMNVEV (reference sequence). Written as DNA, the CDR3 is TGTGCCAGCGGGGAGCTAGCGGGGGATCTCTCCCGTCGGGAGCAGTTCTTC. Its protein product is CASGELAGDLSRREQFF.

The chain uses TRBV3-1 (or the pseudogene TRBV3-2) and TRBJ1-1; 8 positions match TRBD1. Germline V lookup: CDR1 LGHDT, CDR2 YNNKEL (reference sequence). The CDR3 totals 15 residues. J gave up 5 bases and V 1 base, and 6 bases lay outside the gene matches. CDR3 amino acids: CASSQVRTGKTEAFF. The CDR3 region has the DNA TGTGCCAGCAGCCAAGTGAGGACAGGGAAGACTGAAGCTTTCTTT.